Listed below are T cell receptor beta chains from one sample, sequenced in a study of human T cells and chemical hapten exposure. TCRdb passed the RACE reads through MiXCR, listing each CDR3 protein once. The sample shows approximately 400,000 distinct CDR3 sequences, around 4.8% of them seen only once. The sequenced sample was whole blood, obtained in connection with sensitization to the hapten diphenylcyclopropenone (DPC). The source of these receptors is a woman between 50 and 59 years old with alopecia areata. Some clones in this sample may be carry-over from other donors' samples. The CDR3 runs from the conserved cysteine through the conserved F or W. The order of the fields is V gene, D gene, J gene, clone size, CDR3 length, CDR3 protein, CDR3 DNA. D genes are given only for firm matches. Clone size is not always given. Where it is, it says once, few, many or a class for expanded clones.

TRBV7-2	TRBD1	TRBJ1-6	many	15	CASSLVGRGDSPLHF	TGTGCCAGCAGCTTAGTTGGCAGGGGGGATTCACCCCTCCACTTT
TRBV6-5	TRBD1	TRBJ2-4	few	18	CASSYPGTGSLAKNIQYF	TGTGCCAGCAGTTATCCCGGGACAGGGTCCCTAGCCAAAAACATTCAGTACTTC
TRBV5-1	.	TRBJ2-3	many	14	CASSLETDTDTQYF	TGCGCCAGCAGCTTGGAGACGGACACAGATACGCAGTATTTT
TRBV12-3/TRBV12-4	TRBD1	TRBJ1-2	many	13	CASSRQGAHGYTF	TGTGCCAGCAGTAGACAGGGGGCGCATGGCTACACCTTC
TRBV15	.	TRBJ2-1	many	16	CATSRTGSAPYNEQFF	TGTGCCACCAGCAGGACGGGAAGCGCGCCCTACAATGAGCAGTTCTTC
TRBV6-1	TRBD1	TRBJ1-1	many	14	CAIRGQPENTEAFF	TGTGCCATTAGGGGACAGCCCGAGAACACTGAAGCTTTCTTT
TRBV27	TRBD1	TRBJ1-1	.	16	CASSDRGLAVNTEAFF	TGTGCCAGCAGCGACAGGGGGCTCGCAGTCAACACTGAAGCTTTCTTT
TRBV20-1	.	TRBJ2-3	.	15	CSALGLATRTDTQYF	TGCAGTGCTTTGGGGCTAGCGACCCGCACAGATACGCAGTATTTT
TRBV6-2/TRBV6-3	TRBD1	TRBJ2-7	many	11	CASSRQGRKYF	TGTGCCAGCAGCCGACAGGGAAGGAAGTACTTC
TRBV6-2/TRBV6-3	.	TRBJ1-5	many	15	CASSFRWDGSQPQHF	TGTGCCAGCAGTTTCAGATGGGACGGCTCTCAGCCCCAGCATTTT
TRBV3-1	.	TRBJ2-1	.	15	CASSQGRTRYNEQFF	TGTGCCAGCAGCCAAGGAAGGACCCGTTACAATGAGCAGTTCTTC
TRBV29-1	.	TRBJ2-7	many	11	CSASRGYEQYF	TGCAGCGCCTCCAGGGGCTACGAGCAGTACTTC
TRBV20-1	.	TRBJ2-6	.	15	CSARPGSAGANVLTF	TGCAGTGCTAGACCGGGCAGTGCTGGGGCCAACGTCCTGACTTTC
TRBV27	.	TRBJ2-7	many	14	CASSLQGFRNEQYF	TGTGCCAGCAGTTTACAGGGGTTTAGGAACGAGCAGTACTTC
TRBV7-2	TRBD2	TRBJ2-2	few	17	CASSLEPSGRSSGELFF	TGTGCCAGCAGCTTAGAGCCTAGCGGGAGGTCGTCCGGGGAGCTGTTTTTT
TRBV3-1	.	TRBJ1-1	many	13	CASSQVVNTEAFF	TGTGCCAGCAGCCAAGTGGTGAACACTGAAGCTTTCTTT
TRBV15	.	TRBJ2-2	many	16	CATSRDRTGGAGELFF	TGTGCCACCAGCAGAGATAGAACGGGGGGCGCCGGGGAGCTGTTTTTT
TRBV6-5	TRBD1	TRBJ2-1	few	15	CATRDPRGPYNEQFF	TGTGCCACCCGAGACCCCAGGGGGCCCTACAATGAGCAGTTCTTC
TRBV27	.	TRBJ2-7	.	12	CAGAGPPYEQYF	TGTGCCGGTGCGGGGCCTCCCTACGAGCAGTACTTC
TRBV27	.	TRBJ1-1	.	14	CASSPQVFGTEAFF	TGTGCCAGCAGCCCCCAGGTTTTTGGCACTGAAGCTTTCTTT
TRBV20-1	.	TRBJ1-5	many	13	CSARRIDSQPQHF	TGCAGTGCTAGGCGGATCGACAGTCAGCCCCAGCATTTT
TRBV28	TRBD2	TRBJ2-1	many	16	CASSFPGLAGDNEQFF	TGTGCCAGCAGTTTCCCGGGACTAGCGGGAGACAATGAGCAGTTCTTC
TRBV12-3/TRBV12-4	TRBD2	TRBJ2-3	.	15	CASIPSGRATDTQYF	TGTGCCAGCATTCCTAGCGGGAGGGCCACAGATACGCAGTATTTT
TRBV29-1	.	TRBJ1-1	many	14	CSHKAGAMNTEAFF	TGCAGCCACAAGGCAGGGGCCATGAACACTGAAGCTTTCTTT
TRBV7-3	.	TRBJ1-1	.	13	CPSSASMNTEAFF	TGTCCCAGCAGCGCCTCAATGAACACTGAAGCTTTCTTT
TRBV9	.	TRBJ1-5	few	15	CASSVGGAGNQPQHF	TGTGCCAGCAGCGTGGGAGGGGCTGGCAATCAGCCCCAGCATTTT
TRBV12-3/TRBV12-4	.	TRBJ2-7	.	16	CASSFGTGTRRHEQYF	TGTGCCAGCAGTTTTGGCACCGGGACTCGCCGACACGAGCAGTACTTC
TRBV7-9	TRBD1	TRBJ2-7	.	14	CASSPRTGTYQQYF	TGTGCCAGCAGCCCGCGGACAGGGACCTACCAGCAGTACTTC
TRBV6-2/TRBV6-3	.	TRBJ2-1	few	13	CASSWLAVDEQFF	TGTGCCAGCAGTTGGTTAGCGGTCGATGAGCAGTTCTTC
TRBV5-4	.	TRBJ1-3	.	14	CASSSQGSGNTISF	TGTGCCAGCAGCTCACAGGGATCCGGAAACACCATATCTTTT
TRBV19	TRBD1	TRBJ2-1	.	16	CASSTLRDRVHNEQFF	TGTGCCAGTAGTACCCTCCGGGACAGGGTGCACAATGAGCAGTTCTTC
TRBV5-4	TRBD2	TRBJ2-7	.	17	CASSPETSVMSAYEQYF	TGTGCCAGCAGCCCGGAGACTAGCGTTATGAGTGCCTACGAGCAGTACTTC
TRBV6-1	.	TRBJ1-6	many	15	CASSEVPLANSPLHF	TGTGCCAGCAGTGAAGTCCCACTCGCTAATTCACCCCTCCACTTT
TRBV6-5	.	TRBJ1-1	many	12	CASSTGRTEAFF	TGTGCCAGCAGTACCGGGAGGACTGAAGCTTTCTTT
TRBV10-3	.	TRBJ1-1	few	12	CAIRGRDTEAFF	TGTGCCATCAGAGGGAGGGACACTGAAGCTTTCTTT
TRBV10-3	.	TRBJ2-3	many	12	CAIGSSTDTQYF	TGTGCCATTGGTAGCAGTACAGATACGCAGTATTTT
TRBV20-1	.	TRBJ1-4	.	13	CSAQGTGNEKLFF	TGCAGTGCACAAGGGACGGGGAATGAAAAACTGTTTTTT
TRBV11-2	TRBD2	TRBJ2-6	few	18	CASRPGTSGDSGANVLTF	TGTGCCAGCAGACCAGGGACTAGCGGGGACTCTGGGGCCAACGTCCTGACTTTC
TRBV29-1	TRBD1	TRBJ2-7	few	14	CSVEGTGGYAEQYF	TGCAGCGTTGAAGGGACAGGGGGCTACGCCGAGCAGTACTTC
TRBV7-6	TRBD1	TRBJ2-7	many	15	CASSLNGQVSYEQYF	TGTGCCAGCAGCTTAAACGGACAGGTTTCCTACGAGCAGTACTTC
TRBV7-2	TRBD2	TRBJ2-5	many	16	CASSFPSGTGLETQYF	TGTGCCAGCAGCTTTCCAAGCGGGACGGGGTTAGAGACCCAGTACTTC
TRBV9	.	TRBJ2-1	many	15	CASGEAGSLSDEQFF	TGTGCCAGCGGGGAAGCAGGGTCCCTTTCCGATGAGCAGTTCTTC
TRBV6-1	TRBD1	TRBJ1-3	few	17	CASSAKMGQVGGNTIYF	TGTGCCAGCAGTGCTAAGATGGGACAGGTCGGAGGAAACACCATATATTTT
TRBV7-2	.	TRBJ2-1	many	14	CASSLLSTYNEQFF	TGTGCCAGCAGCCTTCTGAGTACCTACAATGAGCAGTTCTTC
TRBV27	.	TRBJ2-2	.	15	CASTKWSENTGELFF	TGTGCCAGCACCAAATGGAGCGAAAACACCGGGGAGCTGTTTTTT
TRBV5-5	.	TRBJ1-6	many	14	CASSLPGLNSPLHF	TGTGCCAGCAGCTTGCCAGGACTTAATTCACCCCTCCACTTT
TRBV7-3	.	TRBJ2-3	.	13	CASSLWSRDTQYF	TGTGCCAGCAGCTTATGGTCGCGAGATACGCAGTATTTT
TRBV30	TRBD1	TRBJ1-1	.	13	CALTRQGGTEAFF	TGTGCCCTAACTAGACAGGGTGGCACTGAAGCTTTCTTT